This TCR beta chain was sequenced for a study of cytomegalovirus exposure and HLA in healthy donors. Study-wide findings and caveats: Follow-up analysis later connected one missense variant in DCLRE1C with trimming of TCR beta V- and J-genes. Some TCR beta chains (around 180 of them) were listed as cytomegalovirus-associated.

Vbeta (60) and Jbeta (13) primers were used in the PCR. Per the original methods: Later work found 80 million or so unique TCR beta chains, with around 10 million shared. Clones were read by immunoSEQ multiplex PCR, and TCRdb kept only the in-frame ones, dropping some. The V and J calls and the clone size are those of that table, but D and trimming were determined from the DNA. This sample has approximately 140,000 clones, with about three quarters found just once. This clone was detected a few times. The antigen is not known. CDR1 is MNHNS and CDR2 is SASEGT in the germline V gene. This CDR3 spans 13 amino acids. J gave up 6 bases and V 5 bases, and 3 bases lay outside the gene matches.

The sample comprised PBMCs. The genes are TRBV6-1 and TRBJ1-4; 7 nucleotides match TRBD1. This receptor was taken from a middle-aged woman in good health and CMV-seronegative. In nucleotides, the CDR3 is TGTGCCAGCAGTTCCGGACAGGATGAAAAACTGTTTTTT. Amino acid sequence: CASSSGQDEKLFF.